This T cell receptor (beta chain) comes out of a study of identifying expanded T cells in peripheral blood. Notes on this clone: What it recognizes is unknown.

No infections or other immune events were documented during collection. Method: immunoSEQ multiplex PCR; TCRdb's copy keeps in-frame clones and lacks some. This table holds some 77,000 clones, 88% found once. Study findings and constraints: Roughly two-week clone count variance significantly increased as total template count grew. Around 1.2 clones differed between technical replicates, versus 16.4 and 19 over time.

Germline assignment: CDR1 LGHNA and CDR2 YSLEER. CDR3 length equals 13 residues. V lost 0 bases and J lost 7, with 10 bases in between. The clonotype comes from a person between 18 and 75 years old in good health. The chain joins TRBV4-3 to TRBJ2-7; D is unresolved. The specimen was blood. CDR3 sequence (DNA): TGCGCCAGCAGCCAAGAGGGTGGGTTTGAGCAGTACTTC. This gives the protein CASSQEGGFEQYF.